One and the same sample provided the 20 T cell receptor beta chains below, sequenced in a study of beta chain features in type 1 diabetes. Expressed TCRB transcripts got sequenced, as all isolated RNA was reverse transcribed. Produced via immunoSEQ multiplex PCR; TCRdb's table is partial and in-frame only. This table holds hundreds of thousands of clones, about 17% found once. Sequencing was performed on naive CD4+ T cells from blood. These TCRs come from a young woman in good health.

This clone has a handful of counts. CDR3 residues: CASSFDSDNEQFF. The CDR3 DNA follows: TGCGCCAGCAGCTTCGACAGCGACAATGAGCAGTTCTTC. V and J are TRBV5-1 and TRBJ2-1, with a possible D match to TRBD1 (5 bases). The germline CDR1 and CDR2 sequences are SGHRS and YFSETQ. Trimming shortened V by 2 bases and J by 5 bases, and 8 bases separated the two germline ends. The CDR3 consists of 13 residues.

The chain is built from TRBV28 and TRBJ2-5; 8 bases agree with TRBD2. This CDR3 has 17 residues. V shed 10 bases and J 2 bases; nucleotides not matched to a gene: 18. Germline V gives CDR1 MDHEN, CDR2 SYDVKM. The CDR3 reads CATEGTRALAVQETQYF. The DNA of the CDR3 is TGTGCCACCGAGGGTACCAGGGCACTAGCGGTACAAGAGACCCAGTACTTC.

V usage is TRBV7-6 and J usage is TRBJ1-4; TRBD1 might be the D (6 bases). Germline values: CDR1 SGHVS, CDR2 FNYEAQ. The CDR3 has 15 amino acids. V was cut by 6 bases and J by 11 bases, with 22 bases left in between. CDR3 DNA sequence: TGTGCCAGCAGGGGAAAACCCGACGAAACAGGGAAACTGTTTTTT. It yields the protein CASRGKPDETGKLFF.

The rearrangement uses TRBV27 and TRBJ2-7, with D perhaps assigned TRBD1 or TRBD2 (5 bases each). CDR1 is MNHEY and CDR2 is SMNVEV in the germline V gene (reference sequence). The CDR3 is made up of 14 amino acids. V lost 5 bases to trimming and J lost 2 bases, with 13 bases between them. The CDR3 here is CASSPSGTPYEQYF. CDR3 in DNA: TGTGCCAGCAGTCCTTCCGGGACGCCCTACGAGCAGTACTTC.

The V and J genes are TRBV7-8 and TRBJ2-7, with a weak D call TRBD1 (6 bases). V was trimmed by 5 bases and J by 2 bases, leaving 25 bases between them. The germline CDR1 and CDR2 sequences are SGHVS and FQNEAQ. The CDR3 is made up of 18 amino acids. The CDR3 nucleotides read TGTGCCAGCAGCACCCCCCTGGGCAGGGGCAGCAAGACCTACGAGCAGTACTTC. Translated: CASSTPLGRGSKTYEQYF.

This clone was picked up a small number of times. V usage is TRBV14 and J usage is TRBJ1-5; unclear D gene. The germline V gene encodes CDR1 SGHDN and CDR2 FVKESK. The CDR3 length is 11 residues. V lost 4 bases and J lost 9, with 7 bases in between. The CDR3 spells CASSPDWPQHF. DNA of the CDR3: TGTGCCAGCAGCCCGGATTGGCCCCAGCATTTT.

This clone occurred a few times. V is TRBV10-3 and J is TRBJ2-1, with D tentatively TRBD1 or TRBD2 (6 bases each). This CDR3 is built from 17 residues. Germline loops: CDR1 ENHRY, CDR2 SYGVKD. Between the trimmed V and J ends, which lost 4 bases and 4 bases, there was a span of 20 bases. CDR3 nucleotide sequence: TGTGCCATCAGTGGGCGGCAACAGGGAGGAGGTTACAATGAGCAGTTCTTC. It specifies CAISGRQQGGGYNEQFF.

This chain's CDR3 is CASSAAGQGFAGELFF. As DNA, the CDR3 is TGCGCCAGCAGCGCCGCGGGACAGGGGTTCGCCGGGGAGCTGTTTTTT. The chain combines TRBV5-1 with TRBJ2-2; 10 bases map to TRBD1. The germline V gene has CDR1 SGHRS and CDR2 YFSETQ. Germline trimming cut 4 bases from V and 6 bases from J; bases unmatched to any gene: 9. The CDR3 sequence is 16 residues long.

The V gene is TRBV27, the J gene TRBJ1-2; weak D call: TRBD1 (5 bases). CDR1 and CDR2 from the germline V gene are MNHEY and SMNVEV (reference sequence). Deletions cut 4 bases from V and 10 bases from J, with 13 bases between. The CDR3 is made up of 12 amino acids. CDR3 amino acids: CASSSGRGFYTF. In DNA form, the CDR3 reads TGTGCCAGCAGTTCAGGGAGGGGATTCTACACCTTC.

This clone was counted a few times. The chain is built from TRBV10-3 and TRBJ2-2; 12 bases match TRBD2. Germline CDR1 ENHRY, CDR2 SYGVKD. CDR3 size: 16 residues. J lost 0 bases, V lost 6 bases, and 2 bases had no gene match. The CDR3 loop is CAIRRTSGTNTGELFF. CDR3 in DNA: TGTGCCATCAGAAGGACTAGCGGGACGAACACCGGGGAGCTGTTTTTT.

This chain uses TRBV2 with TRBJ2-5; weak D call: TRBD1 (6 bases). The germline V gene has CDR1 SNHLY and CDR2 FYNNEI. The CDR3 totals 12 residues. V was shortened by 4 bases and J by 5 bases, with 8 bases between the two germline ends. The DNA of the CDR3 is TGTGCCAGCAGTGCAGGGGTCGAGACCCAGTACTTC. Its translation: CASSAGVETQYF.

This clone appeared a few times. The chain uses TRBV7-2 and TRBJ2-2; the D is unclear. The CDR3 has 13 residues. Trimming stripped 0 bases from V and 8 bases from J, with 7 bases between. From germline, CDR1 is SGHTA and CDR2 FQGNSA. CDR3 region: CASSLARRGELFF. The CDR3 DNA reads TGTGCCAGCAGCTTAGCGAGGCGAGGGGAGCTGTTTTTT.

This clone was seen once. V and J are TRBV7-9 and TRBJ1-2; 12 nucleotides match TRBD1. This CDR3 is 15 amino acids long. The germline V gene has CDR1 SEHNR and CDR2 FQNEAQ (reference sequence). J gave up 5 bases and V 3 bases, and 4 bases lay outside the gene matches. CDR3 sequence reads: CASSLGDRGQYGYTF. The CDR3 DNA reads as TGTGCCAGCAGCTTGGGGGACAGGGGGCAATATGGCTACACCTTC.

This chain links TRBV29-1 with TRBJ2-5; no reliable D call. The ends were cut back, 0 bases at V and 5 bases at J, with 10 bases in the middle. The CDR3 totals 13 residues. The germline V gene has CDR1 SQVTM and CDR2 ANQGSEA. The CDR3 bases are TGCAGCGTTGAAGAAGCTAAGGCGGAGACCCAGTACTTC. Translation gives CSVEEAKAETQYF.

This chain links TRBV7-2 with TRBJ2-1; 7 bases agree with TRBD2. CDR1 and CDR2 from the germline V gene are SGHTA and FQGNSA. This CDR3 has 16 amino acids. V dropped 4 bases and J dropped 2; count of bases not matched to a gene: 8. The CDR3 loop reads CASSSWSGTTYNEQFF. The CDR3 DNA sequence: TGTGCCAGCAGCTCCTGGTCAGGGACTACCTACAATGAGCAGTTCTTC.

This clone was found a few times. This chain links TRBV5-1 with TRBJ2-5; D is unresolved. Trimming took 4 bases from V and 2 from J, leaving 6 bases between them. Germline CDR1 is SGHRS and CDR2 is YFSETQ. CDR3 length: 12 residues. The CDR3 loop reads CASSDKQETQYF. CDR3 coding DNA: TGCGCCAGCAGCGACAAACAAGAGACCCAGTACTTC.

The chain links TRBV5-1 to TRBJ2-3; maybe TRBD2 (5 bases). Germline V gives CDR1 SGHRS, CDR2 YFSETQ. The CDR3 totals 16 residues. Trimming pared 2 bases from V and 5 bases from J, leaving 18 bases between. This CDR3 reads CASSFGERLQVDTQYF. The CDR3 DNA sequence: TGCGCCAGCAGCTTTGGGGAGCGATTGCAAGTAGATACGCAGTATTTT.

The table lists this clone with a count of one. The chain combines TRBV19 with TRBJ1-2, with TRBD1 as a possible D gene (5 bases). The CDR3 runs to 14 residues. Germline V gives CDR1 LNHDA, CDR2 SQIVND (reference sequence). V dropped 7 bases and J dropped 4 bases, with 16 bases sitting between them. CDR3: CASIPSQGTYGYTF. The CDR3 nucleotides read TGTGCCAGTATCCCTTCGCAGGGTACCTATGGCTACACCTTC.

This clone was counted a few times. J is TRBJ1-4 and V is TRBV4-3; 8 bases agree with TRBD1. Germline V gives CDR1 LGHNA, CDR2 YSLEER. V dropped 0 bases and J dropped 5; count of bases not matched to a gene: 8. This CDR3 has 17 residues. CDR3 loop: CASSQELRGTGNEKLFF. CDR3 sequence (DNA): TGCGCCAGCAGCCAAGAGTTACGGGGGACAGGAAATGAAAAACTGTTTTTT.

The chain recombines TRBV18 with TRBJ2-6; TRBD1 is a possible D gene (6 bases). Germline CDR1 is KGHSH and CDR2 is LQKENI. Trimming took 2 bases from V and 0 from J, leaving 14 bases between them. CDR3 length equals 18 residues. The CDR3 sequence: CASSPRTASLSGANVLTF. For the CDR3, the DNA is TGTGCCAGCTCACCAAGGACAGCCTCTCTCTCTGGGGCCAACGTCCTGACTTTC.